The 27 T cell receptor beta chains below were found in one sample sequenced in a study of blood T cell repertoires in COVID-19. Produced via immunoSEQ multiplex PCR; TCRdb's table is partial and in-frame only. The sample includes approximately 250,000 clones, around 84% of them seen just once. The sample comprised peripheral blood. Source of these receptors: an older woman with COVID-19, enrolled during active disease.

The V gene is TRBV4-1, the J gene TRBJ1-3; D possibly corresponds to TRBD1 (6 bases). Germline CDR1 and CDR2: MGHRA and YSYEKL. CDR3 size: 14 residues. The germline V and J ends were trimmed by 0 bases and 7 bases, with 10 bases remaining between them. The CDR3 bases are TGCGCCAGCAGCCAAGACAGGGGAGTTAACACCATATATTTT. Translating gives CASSQDRGVNTIYF.

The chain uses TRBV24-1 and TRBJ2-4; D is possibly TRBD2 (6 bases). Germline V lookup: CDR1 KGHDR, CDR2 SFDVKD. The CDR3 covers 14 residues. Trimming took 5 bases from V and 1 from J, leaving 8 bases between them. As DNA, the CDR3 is TGTGCCACCAGTGGGAGCGGGGCCAAAAACATTCAGTACTTC. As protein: CATSGSGAKNIQYF.

The CDR3 DNA reads TGTGCCAGCAGTTACTCGAGCTCTAGCGGGGCGGATGAGCAGTTCTTC. It codes for CASSYSSSSGADEQFF. J is TRBJ2-1 and V is TRBV6-5, with TRBD2 matching over 9 bases. The CDR3 consists of 16 residues. Germline assignment: CDR1 MNHEY and CDR2 SVGAGI. V was clipped by 0 bases and J by 8 bases; unmatched bases: 8.

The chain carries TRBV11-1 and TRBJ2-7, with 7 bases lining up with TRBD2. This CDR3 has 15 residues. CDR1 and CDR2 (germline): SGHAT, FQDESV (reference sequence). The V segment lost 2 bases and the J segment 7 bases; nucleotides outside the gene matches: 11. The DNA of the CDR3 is TGTGCCAGCAGCTTATTCTCCGGGAGGTCGTATGAGCAGTACTTC. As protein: CASSLFSGRSYEQYF. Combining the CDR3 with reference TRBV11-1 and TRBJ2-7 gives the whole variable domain EAEVAQSPRYKITEKSQAVAFWCDPISGHATLYWYRQILGQGPELLVQFQDESVVDDSQLPKDRFSAERLKGVDSTLKIQPAELGDSAMYLCASSLFSGRSYEQYFGPGTRLTVT.

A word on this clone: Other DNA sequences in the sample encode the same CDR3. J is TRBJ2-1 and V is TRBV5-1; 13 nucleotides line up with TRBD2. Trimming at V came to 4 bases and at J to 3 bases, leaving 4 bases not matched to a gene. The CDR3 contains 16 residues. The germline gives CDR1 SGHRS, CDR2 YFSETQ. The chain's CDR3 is CASSIRTSGSYNEQFF. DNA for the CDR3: TGCGCCAGCAGCATACGGACTAGCGGGAGCTACAATGAGCAGTTCTTC.

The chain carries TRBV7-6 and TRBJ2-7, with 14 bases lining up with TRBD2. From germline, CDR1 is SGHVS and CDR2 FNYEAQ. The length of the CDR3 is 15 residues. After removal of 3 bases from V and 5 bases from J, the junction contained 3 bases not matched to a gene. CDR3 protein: CASSLGLAGVDEQYF. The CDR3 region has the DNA TGTGCCAGCAGCTTGGGACTAGCGGGAGTGGACGAGCAGTACTTC.

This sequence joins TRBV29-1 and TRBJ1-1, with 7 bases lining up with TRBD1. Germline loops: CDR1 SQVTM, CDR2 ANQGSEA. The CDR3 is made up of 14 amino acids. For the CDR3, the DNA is TGCAGGGTGAATACGGGACAGACCAACACTGAAGCTTTCTTT. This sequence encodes CRVNTGQTNTEAFF.

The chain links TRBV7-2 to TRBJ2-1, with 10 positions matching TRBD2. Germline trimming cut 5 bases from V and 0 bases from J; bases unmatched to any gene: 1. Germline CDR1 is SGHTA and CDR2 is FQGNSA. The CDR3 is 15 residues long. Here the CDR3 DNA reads TGTGCCAGCAGCGAGCGGGGGGGCTCCTACAATGAGCAGTTCTTC. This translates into CASSERGGSYNEQFF.

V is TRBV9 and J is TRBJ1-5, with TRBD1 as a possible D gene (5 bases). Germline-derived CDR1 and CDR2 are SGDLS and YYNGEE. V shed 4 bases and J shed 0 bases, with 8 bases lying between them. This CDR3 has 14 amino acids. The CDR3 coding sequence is TGTGCCAGCAGCACAGGAGATAGCAATCAGCCCCAGCATTTT. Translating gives CASSTGDSNQPQHF. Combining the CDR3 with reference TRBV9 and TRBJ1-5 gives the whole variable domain DSGVTQTPKHLITATGQRVTLRCSPRSGDLSVYWYQQSLDQGLQFLIQYYNGEERAKGNILERFSAQQFPDLHSELNLSSLELGDSALYFCASSTGDSNQPQHFGDGTRLSIL.

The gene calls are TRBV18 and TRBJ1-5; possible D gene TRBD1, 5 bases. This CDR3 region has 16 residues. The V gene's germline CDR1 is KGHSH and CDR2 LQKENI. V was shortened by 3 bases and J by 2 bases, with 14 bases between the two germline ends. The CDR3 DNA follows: TGTGCCAGCTCACCCGGACAAACGGGAGGCAATCAGCCCCAGCATTTT. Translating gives CASSPGQTGGNQPQHF.

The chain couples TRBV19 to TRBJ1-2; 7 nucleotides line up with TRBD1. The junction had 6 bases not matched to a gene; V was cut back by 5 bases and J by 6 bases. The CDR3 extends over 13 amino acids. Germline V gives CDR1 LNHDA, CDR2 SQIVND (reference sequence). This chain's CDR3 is CASSRQGTNGYTF. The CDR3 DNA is TGTGCCAGTAGTCGACAGGGAACGAATGGCTACACCTTC.

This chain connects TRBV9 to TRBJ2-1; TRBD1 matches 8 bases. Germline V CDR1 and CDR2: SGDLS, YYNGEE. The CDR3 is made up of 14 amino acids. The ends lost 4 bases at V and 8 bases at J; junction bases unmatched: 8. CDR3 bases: TGTGCCAGCAGCCAGGGGGCTTCGGTAGATGAGCAGTTCTTC. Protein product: CASSQGASVDEQFF.

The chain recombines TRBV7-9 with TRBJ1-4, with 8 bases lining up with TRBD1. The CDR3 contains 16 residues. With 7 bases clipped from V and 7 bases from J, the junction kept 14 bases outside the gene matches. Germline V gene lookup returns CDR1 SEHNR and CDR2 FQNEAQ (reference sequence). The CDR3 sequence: CASTAGQAPFGEKLFF. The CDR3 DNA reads TGTGCCAGCACCGCGGGACAGGCTCCATTTGGTGAAAAACTGTTTTTT.

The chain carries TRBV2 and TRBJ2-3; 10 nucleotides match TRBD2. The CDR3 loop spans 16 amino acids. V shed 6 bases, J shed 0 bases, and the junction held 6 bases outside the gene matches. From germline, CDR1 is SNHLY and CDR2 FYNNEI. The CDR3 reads CASSPTSGASTDTQYF. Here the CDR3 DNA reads TGTGCCAGCAGCCCCACTAGCGGGGCTAGCACAGATACGCAGTATTTT.

Written as DNA, the CDR3 is TGTGCCAGTAGTGTTGGGGGACTAGCGGACGCCTACGAGCAGTACTTC. This codes for CASSVGGLADAYEQYF. The genes are TRBV19 and TRBJ2-7; TRBD2 aligns across 11 bases. Germline V gene lookup returns CDR1 LNHDA and CDR2 SQIVND (reference sequence). J was trimmed by 2 bases and V by 5 bases; bases with no gene match: 8. CDR3 length: 16 residues. The full variable domain, completed using reference TRBV19 and TRBJ2-7, is DGGITQSPKYLFRKEGQNVTLSCEQNLNHDAMYWYRQDPGQGLRLIYYSQIVNDFQKGDIAEGYSVSREKKESFPLTVTSAQKNPTAFYLCASSVGGLADAYEQYFGPGTRLTVT.

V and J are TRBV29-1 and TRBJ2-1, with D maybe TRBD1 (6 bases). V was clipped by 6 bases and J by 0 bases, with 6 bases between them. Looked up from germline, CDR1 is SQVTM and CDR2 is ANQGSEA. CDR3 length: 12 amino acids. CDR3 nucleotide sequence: TGCAGCGTCAGGGGCTCCTACAATGAGCAGTTCTTC. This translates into CSVRGSYNEQFF.

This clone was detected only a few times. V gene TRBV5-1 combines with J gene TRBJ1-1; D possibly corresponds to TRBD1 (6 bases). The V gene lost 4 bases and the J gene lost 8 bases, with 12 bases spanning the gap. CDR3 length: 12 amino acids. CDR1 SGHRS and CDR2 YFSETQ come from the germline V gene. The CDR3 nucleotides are TGCGCCAGCAGCCTTAATGACAGGGAAGCTTTCTTT. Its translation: CASSLNDREAFF.

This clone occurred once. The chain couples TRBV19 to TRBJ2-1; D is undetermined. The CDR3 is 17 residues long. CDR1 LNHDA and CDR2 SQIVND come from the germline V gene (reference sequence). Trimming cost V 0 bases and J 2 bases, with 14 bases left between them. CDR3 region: CASSIDPPRGPYNEQFF. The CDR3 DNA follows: TGTGCCAGTAGTATAGACCCCCCTAGAGGCCCCTACAATGAGCAGTTCTTC.

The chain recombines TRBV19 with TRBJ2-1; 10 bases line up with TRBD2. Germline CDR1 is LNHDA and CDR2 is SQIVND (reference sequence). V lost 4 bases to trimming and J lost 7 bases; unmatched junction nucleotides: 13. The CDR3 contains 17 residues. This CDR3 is CASSRPDTSGIPNEQFF. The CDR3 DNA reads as TGTGCCAGTAGTAGACCTGATACTAGCGGGATACCTAATGAGCAGTTCTTC.

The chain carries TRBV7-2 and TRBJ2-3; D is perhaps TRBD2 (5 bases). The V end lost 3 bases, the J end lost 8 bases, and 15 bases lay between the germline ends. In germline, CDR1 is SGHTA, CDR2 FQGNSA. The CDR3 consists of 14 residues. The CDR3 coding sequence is TGTGCCAGCAGCTTGTCTAAGGGAGAAGGTACGCAGTATTTT. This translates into CASSLSKGEGTQYF.

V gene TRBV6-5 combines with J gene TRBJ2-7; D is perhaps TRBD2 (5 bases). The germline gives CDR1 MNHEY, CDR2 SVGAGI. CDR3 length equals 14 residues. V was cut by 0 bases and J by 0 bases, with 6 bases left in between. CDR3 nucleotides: TGTGCCAGCAGTTACTCGCGGGCCTCCTACGAGCAGTACTTC. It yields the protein CASSYSRASYEQYF.

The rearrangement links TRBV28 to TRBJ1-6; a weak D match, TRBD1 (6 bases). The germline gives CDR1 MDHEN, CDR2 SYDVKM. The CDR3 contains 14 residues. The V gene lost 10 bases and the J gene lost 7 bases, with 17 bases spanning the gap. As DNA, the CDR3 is TGTGCCATTACGAGGACAGACGGAAATTCACCCCTCCACTTT. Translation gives CAITRTDGNSPLHF.

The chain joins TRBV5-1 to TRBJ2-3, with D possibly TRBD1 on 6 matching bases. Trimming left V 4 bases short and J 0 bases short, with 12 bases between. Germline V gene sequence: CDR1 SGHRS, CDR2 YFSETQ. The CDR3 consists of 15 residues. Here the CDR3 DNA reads TGCGCCAGCAGCGTCCACGGGACAAGCACAGATACGCAGTATTTT. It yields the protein CASSVHGTSTDTQYF. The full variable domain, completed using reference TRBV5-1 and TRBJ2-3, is KAGVTQTPRYLIKTRGQQVTLSCSPISGHRSVSWYQQTPGQGLQFLFEYFSETQRNKGNFPGRFSGRQFSNSRSEMNVSTLELGDSALYLCASSVHGTSTDTQYFGPGTRLTVL.

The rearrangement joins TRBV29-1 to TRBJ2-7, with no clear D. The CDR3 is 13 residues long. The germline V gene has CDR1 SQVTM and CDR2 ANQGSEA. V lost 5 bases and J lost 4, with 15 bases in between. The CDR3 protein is CSVLSGLLYEQYF. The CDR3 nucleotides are TGCAGCGTTCTTTCAGGCCTCCTGTACGAGCAGTACTTC.

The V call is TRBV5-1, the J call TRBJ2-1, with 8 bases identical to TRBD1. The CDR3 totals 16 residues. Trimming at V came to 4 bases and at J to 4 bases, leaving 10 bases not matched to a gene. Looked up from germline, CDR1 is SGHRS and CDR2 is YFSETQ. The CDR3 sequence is CASSKGTGGTYNEQFF. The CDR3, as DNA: TGCGCCAGCAGCAAAGGGACAGGCGGCACGTACAATGAGCAGTTCTTC. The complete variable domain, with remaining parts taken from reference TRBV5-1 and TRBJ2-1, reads KAGVTQTPRYLIKTRGQQVTLSCSPISGHRSVSWYQQTPGQGLQFLFEYFSETQRNKGNFPGRFSGRQFSNSRSEMNVSTLELGDSALYLCASSKGTGGTYNEQFFGPGTRLTVL.

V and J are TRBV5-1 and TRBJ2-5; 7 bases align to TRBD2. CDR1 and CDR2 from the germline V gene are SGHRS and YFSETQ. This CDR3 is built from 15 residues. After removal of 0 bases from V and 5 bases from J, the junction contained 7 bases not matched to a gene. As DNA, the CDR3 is TGCGCCAGCAGCTTGGAATTTGGGAGGGCCGAGACCCAGTACTTC. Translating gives CASSLEFGRAETQYF.

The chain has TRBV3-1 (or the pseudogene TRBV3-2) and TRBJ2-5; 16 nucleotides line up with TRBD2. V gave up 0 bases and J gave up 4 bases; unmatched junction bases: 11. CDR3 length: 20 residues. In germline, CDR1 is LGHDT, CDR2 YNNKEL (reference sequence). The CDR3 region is CASSQDIGTSGRAGLETQYF. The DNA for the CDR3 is TGTGCCAGCAGCCAAGATATCGGGACTAGCGGGAGGGCCGGGTTAGAGACCCAGTACTTC.